The next 31 T cell receptor beta chains were all read from a single sample in a study of control samples from healthy donors and cancer patients. The repertoire was sequenced with immunoSEQ multiplex PCR; TCRdb's copy has only in-frame clones and lacks some. The sample has tens of thousands of clones; over 85% are singletons. Sequenced input: blood. All receptors come from a young man in good health.

The V gene is TRBV6-2 or TRBV6-3, the J gene TRBJ1-1; no clear D. Germline V CDR1 and CDR2: MNHEY, SVGEGT. This CDR3 region has 13 residues. V was shortened by 5 bases and J by 1 base, with 8 bases between the two germline ends. Here the CDR3 DNA reads TGTGCCAGCAGTCCCACAGAGAACACTGAAGCTTTCTTT. Its translation is CASSPTENTEAFF.

J is TRBJ2-1 and V is TRBV5-1, with D perhaps matching TRBD1 or TRBD2 (5 bases each). V was clipped by 0 bases and J by 5 bases, with 15 bases between them. Germline V lookup: CDR1 SGHRS, CDR2 YFSETQ. The CDR3 consists of 16 residues. The CDR3 protein is CASSLVGRASHNEQFF. CDR3 sequence (DNA): TGCGCCAGCAGCTTGGTGGGGCGGGCGTCCCACAATGAGCAGTTCTTC. Using reference TRBV5-1 and TRBJ2-1 for the parts outside the CDR3, the full variable domain is KAGVTQTPRYLIKTRGQQVTLSCSPISGHRSVSWYQQTPGQGLQFLFEYFSETQRNKGNFPGRFSGRQFSNSRSEMNVSTLELGDSALYLCASSLVGRASHNEQFFGPGTRLTVL.

The CDR3 DNA is TGCGCCAGCAGCTTGCTAGGACTAGAGAGCGATGAGCAGTTCTTC. This codes for CASSLLGLESDEQFF. This rearrangement joins TRBV5-1 to TRBJ2-1, with 7 bases matching TRBD2. There are 15 residues in the CDR3. V lost 1 base and J lost 8; bases outside the gene matches: 9. Germline lookup yields CDR1 SGHRS and CDR2 YFSETQ.

This clone was seen once. The J gene is TRBJ1-6, the V gene TRBV5-6; a possible D gene is TRBD1 (5 bases). Looked up from germline, CDR1 is SGHDT and CDR2 is YYEEEE. This CDR3 comprises 14 residues. The V gene lost 1 base and the J gene lost 9 bases, with 11 bases spanning the gap. The CDR3 DNA reads as TGTGCCAGCAGCTTGATGCAGGGAGGTTCACCCCTCCACTTT. This translates into CASSLMQGGSPLHF.

The V gene is TRBV6-6, the J gene TRBJ2-7; TRBD1 aligns across 7 bases. This CDR3 has 14 amino acids. Trimming removed 7 bases from V and 4 bases from J; junction bases left unmatched: 10. Per germline, CDR1 MNHNY and CDR2 SVGAGI (reference sequence). The CDR3 region is CASTPTGIGYEQYF. The CDR3 DNA reads as TGTGCCAGCACGCCGACAGGGATCGGATACGAGCAGTACTTC.

This chain connects TRBV29-1 to TRBJ2-7; 10 bases line up with TRBD1. The V gene end was trimmed by 4 bases and the J gene end by 3 bases; junction bases not matched to a gene: 3. CDR3 length: 13 amino acids. Germline lookup yields CDR1 SQVTM and CDR2 ANQGSEA. The CDR3 DNA reads TGCAGCGTTGGTGACAGGGGGCACTACGAGCAGTACTTC. It translates to CSVGDRGHYEQYF.

This chain links TRBV4-2 with TRBJ2-1; 10 bases match TRBD2. Germline CDR1 and CDR2: LGHNA and YNFKEQ. V shed 0 bases and J 7 bases; nucleotides not matched to a gene: 3. CDR3 size: 15 residues. CDR3 amino acids: CASSQETSGFNEQFF. The CDR3 nucleotides are TGTGCCAGCAGCCAAGAGACTAGCGGGTTTAATGAGCAGTTCTTC.

The chain has TRBV7-8 and TRBJ1-6; tentative D call: TRBD1 (5 bases). This CDR3 comprises 12 residues. Germline V gene lookup returns CDR1 SGHVS and CDR2 FQNEAQ. V was trimmed by 10 bases and J by 10 bases, leaving 14 bases between them. The CDR3 spells CATGALKSPLHF. Here the CDR3 DNA reads TGTGCCACCGGGGCCTTGAAGTCACCCCTCCACTTT.

Remarks on this clone: One end of the junction does not line up with germline, which may come from a read error. The chain couples TRBV25-1 to TRBJ1-6, with D perhaps TRBD1 (6 bases). The CDR3 runs to 13 residues. The germline V gene has CDR1 MGHDK and CDR2 SYGVNS. The chain's CDR3 is CATSGAGESPLHF. CDR3 bases: TGTGCCACCAGTGGGGCAGGGGAATCACCCCTCCACTTT.

The rearrangement joins TRBV6-5 to TRBJ1-5, with D hard to call. The CDR3 is made up of 14 amino acids. CDR1 is MNHEY and CDR2 is SVGAGI in the germline V gene. Deletions cut 2 bases from V and 6 bases from J, with 11 bases between. The CDR3 DNA sequence: TGTGCCAGCAGTTACAGGGCCCGCGGTCAGCCCCAGCATTTT. Residues: CASSYRARGQPQHF.

This clone appeared once. The chain employs TRBV6-1 and TRBJ1-5; D possibly corresponds to TRBD1 (5 bases). The V end was cut by 0 bases, the J end by 5 bases, with 11 bases between. CDR1 is MNHNS, CDR2 SASEGT, per germline. The CDR3 runs to 15 residues. The CDR3 spells CASSEAGGVYQPQHF. For the CDR3, the DNA is TGTGCCAGCAGTGAAGCGGGGGGAGTCTATCAGCCCCAGCATTTT.

The chain carries TRBV4-3 and TRBJ2-3, with a possible D match to TRBD2 (6 bases). Germline CDR1 reads LGHNA; CDR2 reads YSLEER. The CDR3 is made up of 19 amino acids. Trimming cost V 0 bases and J 0 bases, with 19 bases left between them. DNA of the CDR3: TGCGCCAGCAGCCAAGACTGGAGGGGAGGCCCTTCTAGCACAGATACGCAGTATTTT. Its protein is CASSQDWRGGPSSTDTQYF.

This sequence joins TRBV10-3 and TRBJ2-1, with 9 bases fitting TRBD2. Germline V lookup: CDR1 ENHRY, CDR2 SYGVKD. V lost 6 bases and J lost 0; bases outside the gene matches: 3. CDR3 length equals 15 residues. CDR3 DNA: TGTGCCATCAGGCGGGAGGGCAGCTCCTACAATGAGCAGTTCTTC. It is translated as CAIRREGSSYNEQFF.

The chain combines TRBV6-6 with TRBJ2-5; perhaps TRBD1 as D (6 bases). CDR3 size: 13 residues. Trimming left V 10 bases short and J 5 bases short, with 17 bases between. Germline lookup yields CDR1 MNHNY and CDR2 SVGAGI (reference sequence). The CDR3 here is CATTQGSGETQYF. The CDR3, as DNA: TGTGCCACCACACAGGGAAGCGGTGAGACCCAGTACTTC.

In this sample, this clone turned up a few times. The J gene is TRBJ2-6, the V gene TRBV28, with D perhaps given as TRBD1 or TRBD2 (5 bases each). V lost 4 bases to trimming and J lost 4 bases, with 17 bases between them. CDR3 length: 17 residues. Germline assignment: CDR1 MDHEN and CDR2 SYDVKM. In DNA, the CDR3 is TGTGCCAGCAGTTCCGGGGCGGTGGGATCGGGGGCCAACGTCCTGACTTTC. Translated, it gives CASSSGAVGSGANVLTF.

V gene TRBV27 combines with J gene TRBJ1-2; D call uncertain. CDR3 length: 11 amino acids. Per the germline V gene, CDR1 is MNHEY and CDR2 is SMNVEV (reference sequence). V shed 8 bases and J shed 0 bases, with 4 bases lying between them. As DNA, the CDR3 is TGTGCCAGCTGGGCTAACTATGGCTACACCTTC. Translated, it gives CASWANYGYTF.

This clone is deemed medium-sized (0.01 to 0.1%). This sequence joins TRBV6-2 or TRBV6-3 and TRBJ1-2, with D uncertain. V lost 0 bases and J lost 6, with 11 bases in between. The V gene's germline CDR1 is MNHEY and CDR2 SVGEGT. The CDR3 totals 14 residues. The CDR3 loop is CASSYSSSGNGYTF. The DNA of the CDR3 is TGTGCCAGCAGTTACTCGTCCAGTGGGAATGGCTACACCTTC.

The CDR3 reads CASSRLVGGEPQHF. CDR3 nucleotides: TGTGCCAGCAGCCGATTAGTAGGGGGTGAGCCCCAGCATTTT. The gene calls are TRBV11-2 and TRBJ1-5; D might be TRBD1 (6 bases). The CDR3 totals 14 residues. V was cut by 5 bases and J by 8 bases, with 16 bases left in between. Germline V gene data show CDR1 as SGHAT and CDR2 as FQNNGV.

The rearrangement uses TRBV3-1 (or the pseudogene TRBV3-2) and TRBJ2-1; 9 nucleotides agree with TRBD2. This CDR3 spans 15 amino acids. Losses at the gene ends were 5 bases for V and 10 bases for J; bases not matched to a gene: 12. Germline values: CDR1 LGHDT, CDR2 YNNKEL (reference sequence). CDR3 bases: TGTGCCAGCAGCAACCCTAGCGGGAAAGGGGACGAGCAGTTCTTC. This encodes CASSNPSGKGDEQFF.

The chain is built from TRBV7-6 and TRBJ2-7; TRBD1 matches at 9 bases. V lost 5 bases to trimming and J lost 3 bases; unmatched junction nucleotides: 11. The CDR3 spans 16 residues. Germline values: CDR1 SGHVS, CDR2 FNYEAQ. The CDR3 sequence is CASSPQATGGVYEQYF. The CDR3 DNA reads as TGTGCCAGCAGCCCTCAAGCGACAGGGGGGGTCTACGAGCAGTACTTC.

This chain connects TRBV27 to TRBJ2-5; D tentatively fits TRBD1 or TRBD2 (5 bases each). Trimming cost V 6 bases and J 2 bases, with 13 bases left between them. The V gene's germline CDR1 is MNHEY and CDR2 SMNVEV (reference sequence). This CDR3 contains 14 residues. CDR3 nucleotides: TGTGCCAGCAGCCCACTAGGACAACAAGAGACCCAGTACTTC. This sequence encodes CASSPLGQQETQYF.

The CDR3 DNA reads as TGTGCCAGCAGCCCCGGGACTACCACCTCCGGGGCCCAGTACTTC. Residues: CASSPGTTTSGAQYF. This chain uses TRBV7-3 with TRBJ2-5, with TRBD2 matching over 7 bases. Germline assignment: CDR1 SGHTA and CDR2 FQGTGA. The CDR3 runs 15 residues. V was pared by 5 bases and J by 9 bases, with 15 bases of the junction left unmatched.

V and J are TRBV24-1 and TRBJ2-1; 13 nucleotides line up with TRBD2. CDR3 length equals 18 residues. V was clipped by 4 bases and J by 0 bases; unmatched bases: 5. Germline CDR1 is KGHDR and CDR2 is SFDVKD. The CDR3 protein is CATSDPTSGGSSYNEQFF. The CDR3 DNA reads as TGTGCCACCAGTGACCCGACTAGCGGGGGGAGCTCCTACAATGAGCAGTTCTTC.

The chain employs TRBV28 and TRBJ1-1; D perhaps matches TRBD1 (6 bases). The CDR3 spans 21 residues. Looked up from germline, CDR1 is MDHEN and CDR2 is SYDVKM. Trimming shortened V by 2 bases and J by 2 bases, and 30 bases separated the two germline ends. The CDR3 reads CASSLARGYGLTVGDNTEAFF. The DNA for the CDR3 is TGTGCCAGCAGTTTAGCCAGGGGATACGGGTTGACAGTAGGGGACAACACTGAAGCTTTCTTT.

The chain employs TRBV3-1 (or the pseudogene TRBV3-2) and TRBJ1-1; D is perhaps TRBD1 (5 bases). V was shortened by 4 bases and J by 1 base, with 10 bases between the two germline ends. The CDR3 extends over 14 amino acids. In germline, CDR1 is LGHDT, CDR2 YNNKEL (reference sequence). CDR3: CASSPFDRNTEAFF. DNA of the CDR3: TGTGCCAGCAGCCCGTTTGACAGGAACACTGAAGCTTTCTTT.

V is TRBV18 and J is TRBJ1-5, with unresolved D. V lost 3 bases to trimming and J lost 0 bases, with 6 bases between them. The germline gives CDR1 KGHSH, CDR2 LQKENI. The CDR3 is 14 amino acids. CDR3 bases: TGTGCCAGCTCACCGTCCGGTAGCAATCAGCCCCAGCATTTT. It is translated as CASSPSGSNQPQHF.

The chain joins TRBV5-1 to TRBJ1-2, with 10 bases fitting TRBD1. The germline V gene encodes CDR1 SGHRS and CDR2 YFSETQ. V shed 4 bases, J shed 8 bases, and the junction held 2 bases outside the gene matches. This CDR3 has 12 residues. The CDR3 sequence is CASSPDRGGYTF. CDR3 bases: TGCGCCAGCAGCCCGGACAGGGGGGGCTACACCTTC.

The V gene is TRBV10-3, the J gene TRBJ2-3; 7 nucleotides align to TRBD2. Germline V gene data show CDR1 as ENHRY and CDR2 as SYGVKD. Unmatched junction bases numbered 9, after V lost 10 bases and J lost 8 bases. This CDR3 is 12 amino acids long. Here the CDR3 reads CANRGDSPTQYF. The CDR3 DNA reads TGTGCCAACCGGGGGGATTCACCTACGCAGTATTTT.

The chain recombines TRBV9 with TRBJ1-6; 8 nucleotides align to TRBD1. The CDR3 is 15 residues long. Germline V gene lookup returns CDR1 SGDLS and CDR2 YYNGEE. V gave up 6 bases and J gave up 5 bases; unmatched junction bases: 7. DNA of the CDR3: TGTGCCAGCAACCCGACAGGGGTGGATAATTCACCCCTCCACTTT. Its protein is CASNPTGVDNSPLHF.

V gene TRBV5-6 combines with J gene TRBJ2-1; 7 bases match TRBD2. Germline V gene data show CDR1 as SGHDT and CDR2 as YYEEEE. The CDR3 is 17 amino acids. The J segment lost 0 bases and the V segment lost 0 bases, leaving 6 bases of the junction unmatched. CDR3 region: CASSLEYRTSSYNEQFF. In DNA form, the CDR3 reads TGTGCCAGCAGCTTGGAGTACCGGACTAGCTCCTACAATGAGCAGTTCTTC.

The J gene is TRBJ2-3, the V gene TRBV9, with 7 positions matching TRBD2. Per the germline V gene, CDR1 is SGDLS and CDR2 is YYNGEE. The CDR3 is made up of 16 amino acids. Trimming removed 0 bases from V and 4 bases from J; junction bases left unmatched: 8. CDR3 in amino acids: CASSVDPGGVSDTQYF. CDR3 bases: TGTGCCAGCAGCGTAGACCCGGGAGGAGTCTCAGATACGCAGTATTTT.